Included here is one TCR beta chain sequence, with context. The repertoire was sequenced with immunoSEQ multiplex PCR; TCRdb's copy has only in-frame clones and lacks some. The sample shows about 150,000 clones, 90% to 95% of them seen only once. The data stem from a study of T cell responses to AZD1222 COVID-19 vaccine. This receptor was identified in an adult in good health. The material was peripheral blood, obtained on day 0 of AZD1222 vaccination.

The CDR3 loop reads CASSQYSGGQETQYF. The CDR3 region has the DNA TGTGCCAGCTCCCAATACTCGGGTGGCCAAGAGACCCAGTACTTC. The chain carries TRBV7-9 and TRBJ2-5; D gene ambiguous. V dropped 8 bases and J dropped 1 base, with 17 bases sitting between them. This CDR3 contains 15 residues. CDR1 SEHNR and CDR2 FQNEAQ come from the germline V gene (reference sequence).